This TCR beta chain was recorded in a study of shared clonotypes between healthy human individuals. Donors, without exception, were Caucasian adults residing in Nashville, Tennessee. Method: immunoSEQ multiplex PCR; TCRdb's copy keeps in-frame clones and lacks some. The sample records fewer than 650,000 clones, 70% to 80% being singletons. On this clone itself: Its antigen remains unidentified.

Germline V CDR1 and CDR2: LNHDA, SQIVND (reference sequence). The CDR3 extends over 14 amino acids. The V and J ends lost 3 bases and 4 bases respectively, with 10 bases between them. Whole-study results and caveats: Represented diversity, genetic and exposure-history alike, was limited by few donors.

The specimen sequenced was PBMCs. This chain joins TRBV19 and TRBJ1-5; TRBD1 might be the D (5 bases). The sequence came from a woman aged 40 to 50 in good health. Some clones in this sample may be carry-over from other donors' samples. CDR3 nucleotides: TGTGCCAGTAGTATTCTAGGGGTTAATCAGCCCCAGCATTTT. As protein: CASSILGVNQPQHF.